This TCR beta chain was observed in a study of blood T cells in healthy people across ages. Broader study findings: Diversity was estimated from one million T cells, and these estimates were considered underestimates.

With regard to this clonotype: Its antigen is unknown.

For the second PCR, which ran for 7 to 11 cycles, a sample-barcoded 5' primer and a J-beta primer mix were used. A single record per CDR3 protein comes from TCRdb applying MiXCR to the 5' RACE reads. The sample records around 1,800,000 distinct CDR3 sequences, around 40% being singletons. Germline assignment: CDR1 SGHTA and CDR2 FQGNSA. V gave up 1 base and J gave up 2 bases; unmatched junction bases: 6. The length of the CDR3 is 16 residues. The V and J genes are TRBV7-2 and TRBJ2-5, with 8 bases fitting TRBD2. The sample comprised blood. The clonotype was recovered from a human donor in good health. The CDR3 is CASSLDFRGGQETQYF. CDR3 DNA sequence: TGTGCCAGCAGCTTAGATTTCCGGGGGGGGCAAGAGACCCAGTACTTC.